What follows are 16 T cell receptor beta chains derived from one specimen sequenced in a study of molecular identifiers for immune sequencing clone quantification. TCRdb redid the calling of the PCR reads with MiXCR, one entry per CDR3 protein. The sample lists some 40,000 distinct CDR3 sequences; less than 20% were seen once. Sequencing was carried out using naive CD8+ T cells from blood, with Jurkat cell RNA spiked in. Subset given: FACS-sorted CD8+CD4-CCR7+CD45RA+ naive T cells. Receptors were obtained from a human donor in good health. Some libraries in this study had Jurkat cell RNA spiked in.

This clonotype was counted once. A much larger clonotype is one base distant, so this may be a read error. The V gene is TRBV5-1, the J gene TRBJ1-6; 8 bases are shared with TRBD1. CDR3 length: 16 residues. CDR1 and CDR2 (germline): SGHRS, YFSETQ. The J segment lost 11 bases and the V segment lost 5 bases, leaving 15 bases of the junction unmatched. The CDR3 spells CASSSTPGQGGPPLHF. Written as DNA, the CDR3 is TGCGCCAGCAGTTCTACACCCGGACAGGGCGGCCCACCCCTCCACTTT.

This clonotype was observed many times. DNA for the CDR3: TGTGCCAGCAGCCAGACCTTAGGCTACGAGCAGTACTTC. This translates into CASSQTLGYEQYF. The rearrangement joins TRBV12-3 or TRBV12-4 to TRBJ2-7, with no clear D. CDR3 size: 13 residues. V shed 6 bases and J shed 3 bases, with 12 bases lying between them.

In this sample, this clonotype turned up once. J is TRBJ2-5 and V is TRBV5-6, with 7 bases lining up with TRBD1. Germline lookup yields CDR1 SGHDT and CDR2 YYEEEE. The CDR3 totals 13 residues. V lost 5 bases and J lost 3; bases outside the gene matches: 4. The CDR3 DNA sequence: TGTGCCAGCAGTACCGGGACAGAAGAGACCCAGTACTTC. Residues: CASSTGTEETQYF.

This clonotype has more than one count but fewer than ten. The chain links TRBV24-1 to TRBJ2-1, with 7 bases matching TRBD1. CDR1 is KGHDR, CDR2 SFDVKD, per germline. This CDR3 region has 15 residues. Trimming cost V 5 bases and J 8 bases; bases outside gene matches: 11. For the CDR3, the DNA is TGTGCCACCAGTGGATGGACAGGTCGGAGCGATGAGCAGTTCTTC. Its translation: CATSGWTGRSDEQFF.

CDR3 bases: TGTGCCAGCAGCCGACGCCCCGGGCTAGCGGGAGCCCTGGGGTTCACAGATACGCAGTATTTT. This gives the protein CASSRRPGLAGALGFTDTQYF. The chain recombines TRBV7-8 with TRBJ2-3; 10 bases are shared with TRBD2. Germline CDR1 reads SGHVS; CDR2 reads FQNEAQ. The CDR3 consists of 21 residues. With V trimmed by 5 bases and J by 2 bases, 22 bases remained unmatched.

This clonotype was detected a few times. V usage is TRBV11-2 and J usage is TRBJ2-1, with TRBD2 identical over 7 bases. Germline CDR1 SGHAT, CDR2 FQNNGV. J was trimmed by 4 bases and V by 5 bases; bases with no gene match: 14. The CDR3 totals 17 residues. The CDR3 region has the DNA TGTGCCAGCAGCACCGTGGCTAGCGGTCATAATTACAATGAGCAGTTCTTC. Its translation: CASSTVASGHNYNEQFF.

This clonotype was seen ten or more times. The chain couples TRBV24-1 to TRBJ1-5, with 8 bases that match TRBD1. CDR1 is KGHDR and CDR2 is SFDVKD in the germline V gene. Trimming removed 2 bases from V and 7 bases from J; junction bases left unmatched: 3. The length of the CDR3 is 14 residues. The CDR3 loop is CATSDSDRDQPQHF. CDR3 bases: TGTGCCACCAGTGATTCGGACAGGGACCAGCCCCAGCATTTT.

The table lists this clonotype with many counts. V gene TRBV21-1 combines with J gene TRBJ2-3; TRBD2 is taken as the D call from the table, unchecked against the DNA. TRBV21-1 is noted as a pseudogene. CDR3 length: 17 amino acids. The CDR3 DNA is TGTGCCAGCAGCAAAACGTACATTGGACTCCCGACGGATACGCAGTATTTT. It is translated as CASSKTYIGLPTDTQYF.

This clonotype was picked up a small number of times. The V gene is TRBV4-3, the J gene TRBJ2-7, with 10 bases matching TRBD1. J gave up 2 bases and V 4 bases, and 5 bases lay outside the gene matches. This CDR3 spans 15 amino acids. CDR1 and CDR2 from the germline V gene are LGHNA and YSLEER. The CDR3 DNA reads as TGCGCCAGCAGCCGAGACGGACAGGGGGCCTACGAGCAGTACTTC. It yields the protein CASSRDGQGAYEQYF.

The J gene is TRBJ1-5, the V gene TRBV19; D might be TRBD1 (5 bases). The CDR3 spans 13 residues. In germline, CDR1 is LNHDA, CDR2 SQIVND (reference sequence). V lost 6 bases and J lost 3, with 9 bases in between. The CDR3 here is CASREGLNQPQHF. The CDR3 region has the DNA TGTGCCAGTAGAGAGGGACTCAATCAGCCCCAGCATTTT.

This clonotype was observed many times. V and J are TRBV6-5 and TRBJ1-2; the D gene is possibly TRBD1 (6 bases). Between the trimmed V and J ends, which lost 5 bases and 4 bases, there was a span of 17 bases. Germline values: CDR1 MNHEY, CDR2 SVGAGI. This CDR3 spans 15 amino acids. For the CDR3, the DNA is TGTGCCAGCAGTACGGACAGCGGCTCCCTCTATGGCTACACCTTC. This translates into CASSTDSGSLYGYTF.

This clonotype was detected many times. The chain combines TRBV7-2 with TRBJ2-1, with 9 bases aligning to TRBD2. This CDR3 spans 20 amino acids. The V and J ends lost 5 bases and 9 bases, in that order; junction bases with no gene match: 26. Germline-derived CDR1 and CDR2 are SGHTA and FQGNSA. CDR3 in amino acids: CASSPRGGSGRPFRFSEQFF. The CDR3 DNA reads as TGTGCCAGCAGCCCCCGGGGGGGTAGCGGGAGACCTTTTCGTTTCAGTGAGCAGTTCTTC.

This clonotype was counted many times. The J gene is TRBJ2-7, the V gene TRBV27; D remains ambiguous. CDR3 length: 11 residues. The V end was cut by 3 bases, the J end by 6 bases, with 6 bases between. Germline V gene data show CDR1 as MNHEY and CDR2 as SMNVEV (reference sequence). The CDR3 region has the DNA TGTGCCAGCAGTTTGGGGTTCGAGCAGTACTTC. Translation gives CASSLGFEQYF.

V and J are TRBV5-1 and TRBJ2-7, with D hard to call. Germline V lookup: CDR1 SGHRS, CDR2 YFSETQ. The CDR3 loop spans 11 amino acids. V lost 6 bases, J lost 4 bases, and 8 bases lay in between. The CDR3 loop is CASNFGYEQYF. For the CDR3, the DNA is TGCGCCAGCAACTTTGGATACGAGCAGTACTTC.

This clonotype was seen ten or more times. This chain joins TRBV27 and TRBJ1-1; D is perhaps TRBD1 (6 bases). The V end lost 8 bases, the J end lost 3 bases, and 13 bases lay between the germline ends. CDR3 length: 13 residues. CDR1 MNHEY and CDR2 SMNVEV come from the germline V gene (reference sequence). The CDR3: CASQGRMDTEAFF. Written as DNA, the CDR3 is TGTGCCAGCCAGGGGCGTATGGACACTGAAGCTTTCTTT.

CDR3 region: CASSPGGTGWFGDTQYF. The CDR3 DNA follows: TGTGCCAGCAGTCCAGGGGGGACAGGGTGGTTCGGCGATACGCAGTATTTT. The chain employs TRBV28 and TRBJ2-3; 9 bases map to TRBD1. Germline values: CDR1 MDHEN, CDR2 SYDVKM. The CDR3 runs to 17 residues. V was pared by 5 bases and J by 6 bases, with 15 bases of the junction left unmatched.